This T cell receptor beta chain stems from a study of T cell clonotyping in hematopoietic cell transplantation. General study findings and limits: Pathologically expanded recipient clonotypes increased progressively from day 30 to day 180 as diversity fell.

This table comes from immunoSEQ multiplex PCR, and its TCRdb copy is limited to in-frame clones, with some not included. The repertoire holds about 36,000 clones, with approximately 89% as singletons. The CDR3 spans 14 residues. Trimming removed 6 bases at V and 6 bases at J, with 18 bases between. Per germline, CDR1 MDHEN and CDR2 SYDVKM. Worth noting for this clone: Its antigen is unknown.

V is TRBV28 and J is TRBJ2-7; unclear D gene. The TCR comes from a woman aged 40 to 49 in good health. Some clones in this sample may be carry-over from other donors' samples. Input material: peripheral blood mononuclear cells. CDR3 nucleotide sequence: TGTGCCAGCAGCCCTAGTGGCCGGACGACCGAGCAGTACTTC. This sequence encodes CASSPSGRTTEQYF.